This TCR beta chain was documented in a study of blood T cell repertoires in COVID-19. Study background: In each case, the material was cDNA or gDNA derived from T cells, B-cell-depleted T cells, or PBMCs.

Original processing notes: Reference gene primers were amplified, and this amplification served to estimate nucleated cell counts. Sequencing used immunoSEQ multiplex PCR; TCRdb keeps in-frame clones, though not all of them. That table furnishes V, J and clone size, whereas the DNA furnished D and trimming. Among around 290,000 clones listed, 89% were seen once. Individuals drawn from under 30 US areas were about 18 to 90 years old. From germline, CDR1 is SQVTM and CDR2 ANQGSEA. V lost 1 base and J 2 bases, leaving 9 bases between the germline ends. This CDR3 comprises 13 residues. This chain joins TRBV29-1 and TRBJ2-7; D is uncertain. The specimen sequenced was PBMCs or T cells enriched from blood (not recorded which). The TCR sequence derives from a woman aged 35 to 49 who had recovered from COVID-19. CDR3 nucleotide sequence: TGCAGCGTTGAAGTCGACAATACCTACGAGCAGTACTTC. This gives the protein CSVEVDNTYEQYF.